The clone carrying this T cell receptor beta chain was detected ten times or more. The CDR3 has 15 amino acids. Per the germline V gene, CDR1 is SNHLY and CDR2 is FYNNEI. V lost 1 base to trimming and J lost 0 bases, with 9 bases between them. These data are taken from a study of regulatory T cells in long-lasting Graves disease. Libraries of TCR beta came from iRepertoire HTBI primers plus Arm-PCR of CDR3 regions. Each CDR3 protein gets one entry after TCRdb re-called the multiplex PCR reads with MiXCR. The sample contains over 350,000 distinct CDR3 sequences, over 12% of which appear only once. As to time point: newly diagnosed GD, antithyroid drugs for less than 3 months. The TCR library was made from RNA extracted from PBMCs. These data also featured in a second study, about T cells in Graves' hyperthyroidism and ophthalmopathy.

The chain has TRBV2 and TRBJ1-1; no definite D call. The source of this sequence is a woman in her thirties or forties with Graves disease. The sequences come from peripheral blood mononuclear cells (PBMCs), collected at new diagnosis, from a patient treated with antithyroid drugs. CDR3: CASSEGVQMNTEAFF. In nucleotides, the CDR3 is TGTGCCAGCAGTGAAGGGGTGCAGATGAACACTGAAGCTTTCTTT.